The rows below give T cell receptor beta chains drawn from one sample of a study of tumor T cells in aggressive B-cell lymphoma. Sequencing was performed with immunoSEQ multiplex PCR; in TCRdb, only in-frame clones are kept and a portion is missing. The repertoire consists of about 5,100 clones, with approximately 94% occurring once and the leading ten covering 3.8%. The sequenced sample consisted of tumor tissue. Receptor source: an adult with diffuse large B cell lymphoma. Each CDR3 is given with its conserved first and last residue. D genes are given only for firm matches. Clone size is shown for a subset of rows, as once, few, many or a class of expanded clone.

>NA|NA|TRBJ1-2|TRBV5-1
CASSLHASRDGYTF
TGCGCCAGCAGCTTGCATGCCAGCCGGGATGGCTACACCTTC
>NA|NA|TRBJ2-2|TRBV7-2
CASSPRRNTGELFF
TGTGCCAGCAGCCCTAGACGGAACACCGGGGAGCTGTTTTTT
>once|TRBD1|TRBJ2-2|TRBV7-3
CASRPDRAVGELFF
TGTGCCAGCAGACCTGACAGGGCGGTCGGGGAGCTGTTTTTT
>NA|NA|TRBJ2-3|TRBV13
CASSTPLALEDTQYF
TGTGCCAGCAGCACTCCCCTAGCGCTTGAAGATACGCAGTATTTT
>NA|NA|TRBJ2-7|TRBV7-2
CASSADRLTYEQYF
TGTGCCAGCAGCGCCGACAGGCTGACCTACGAGCAGTACTTC
>once|TRBD1|TRBJ1-1|TRBV11-3
CASSPNKGTGETEAFF
TGTGCCAGCAGTCCCAATAAAGGGACAGGGGAGACTGAAGCTTTCTTT
>once|TRBD2|TRBJ2-5|TRBV29-1
CSALGTIQETQYF
TGCAGCGCCCTCGGGACTATACAAGAGACCCAGTACTTC
>NA|TRBD1|TRBJ1-2|TRBV28
CASSPLPRGQGYTF
TGTGCCAGCAGCCCCCTACCCAGGGGGCAGGGCTACACCTTC
>NA|NA|TRBJ1-4|TRBV30
CAERENEKLFF
TGTGCCGAAAGAGAAAATGAAAAACTGTTTTTT
>NA|TRBD2|TRBJ2-1|TRBV30
CAWRPLAGGVNEQFF
TGTGCCTGGAGACCTCTAGCGGGGGGGGTCAATGAGCAGTTCTTC
>NA|NA|TRBJ2-1|TRBV2
CATTKAVSYNEQFF
TGTGCCACCACAAAAGCGGTCTCCTACAATGAGCAGTTCTTC
>NA|TRBD1|TRBJ1-6|TRBV11-2
CASSSGQGGSNSPLHF
TGTGCCAGCAGCTCTGGACAGGGCGGTAGTAATTCACCCCTCCACTTT
>once|NA|TRBJ1-2|TRBV5-4
CASSSRDQGDTRYTF
TGTGCCAGCAGCTCCCGCGACCAGGGTGATACGAGGTACACCTTC
>once|NA|TRBJ1-5|TRBV19
CASIPTGGTYYWGVSNQPQHF
TGTGCCAGTATACCTACGGGGGGGACCTACTACTGGGGCGTTAGCAATCAGCCCCAGCATTTT
>NA|TRBD1|TRBJ2-7|TRBV27
CASSRTGHEQYF
TGTGCCAGCAGCCGGACAGGGCACGAGCAGTACTTC
>NA|NA|TRBJ2-1|TRBV9
CASRMEGLPTNEQFF
TGTGCCAGCAGGATGGAGGGCCTTCCCACAAATGAGCAGTTCTTC
>NA|TRBD1|TRBJ1-2|TRBV18
CASSPWTGDNYGYTF
TGTGCCAGCTCACCGTGGACAGGGGATAACTATGGCTACACCTTC
>once|NA|TRBJ2-7|TRBV6-1
CASRFPGGARYEQYF
TGTGCCAGCCGCTTTCCCGGAGGGGCGCGGTACGAGCAGTACTTC
>once|NA|TRBJ2-1|TRBV28
CASGSDGGKAYNEQFF
TGTGCCAGCGGCTCGGACGGGGGAAAGGCCTACAATGAGCAGTTCTTC
>NA|TRBD1|TRBJ2-5|TRBV7-8
CASSFDRGEYKQYF
TGTGCCAGCAGCTTTGACAGGGGGGAGTACAAGCAGTACTTC
>NA|NA|TRBJ2-2|TRBV29-1
CSVGRGNTGELFF
TGCAGCGTTGGGCGGGGAAACACCGGGGAGCTGTTTTTT
>NA|TRBD2|TRBJ2-2|TRBV7-3
CASSLTGGISGELFF
TGTGCCAGCAGCTTAACGGGGGGGATATCCGGGGAGCTGTTTTTT
>NA|NA|TRBJ1-1|TRBV7-9
CASSPRSGMNTEAFF
TGTGCCAGCAGCCCGAGGTCGGGAATGAACACTGAAGCTTTCTTT
>NA|NA|TRBJ2-7|TRBV6-6
CASSYDRRSYEQYF
TGTGCCAGCAGTTACGACAGGCGCTCCTACGAGCAGTACTTC
>few|TRBD1|TRBJ2-6|TRBV29-1
CSVEGGTGGLNGANVLTF
TGCAGCGTTGAGGGGGGGACAGGGGGCTTAAATGGGGCCAACGTCCTGACTTTC
>NA|NA|TRBJ2-7|TRBV29-1
CSVALGGYEQYF
TGCAGCGTTGCCCTGGGGGGTTACGAGCAGTACTTC